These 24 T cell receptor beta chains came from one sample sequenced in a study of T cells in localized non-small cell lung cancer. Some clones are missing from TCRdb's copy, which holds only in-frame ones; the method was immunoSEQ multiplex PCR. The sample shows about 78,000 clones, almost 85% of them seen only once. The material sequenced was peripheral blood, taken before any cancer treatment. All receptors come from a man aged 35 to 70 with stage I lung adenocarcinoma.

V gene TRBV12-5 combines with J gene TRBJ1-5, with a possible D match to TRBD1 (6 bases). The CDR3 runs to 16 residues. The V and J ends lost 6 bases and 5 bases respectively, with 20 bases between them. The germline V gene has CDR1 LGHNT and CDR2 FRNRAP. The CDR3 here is CASGLGALPGDQPQHF. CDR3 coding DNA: TGTGCTAGTGGCCTGGGGGCACTCCCGGGCGATCAGCCCCAGCATTTT.

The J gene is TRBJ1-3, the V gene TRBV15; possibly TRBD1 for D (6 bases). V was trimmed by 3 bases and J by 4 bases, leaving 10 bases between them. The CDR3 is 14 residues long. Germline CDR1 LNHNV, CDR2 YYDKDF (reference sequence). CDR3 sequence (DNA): TGTGCCACCAGCAGTTGGGGGCCCGGAAACACCATATATTTT. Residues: CATSSWGPGNTIYF. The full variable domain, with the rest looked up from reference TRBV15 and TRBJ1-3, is DAMVIQNPRYQVTQFGKPVTLSCSQTLNHNVMYWYQQKSSQAPKLLFHYYDKDFNNEADTPDNFQSRRPNTSFCFLDIRSPGLGDTAMYLCATSSWGPGNTIYFGEGSWLTVV.

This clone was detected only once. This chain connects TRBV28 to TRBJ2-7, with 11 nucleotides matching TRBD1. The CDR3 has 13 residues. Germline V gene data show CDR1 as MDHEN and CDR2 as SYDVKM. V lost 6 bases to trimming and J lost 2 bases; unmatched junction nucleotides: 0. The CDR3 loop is CASRDRGPYEQYF. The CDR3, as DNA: TGTGCCAGCAGGGACAGGGGGCCCTACGAGCAGTACTTC.

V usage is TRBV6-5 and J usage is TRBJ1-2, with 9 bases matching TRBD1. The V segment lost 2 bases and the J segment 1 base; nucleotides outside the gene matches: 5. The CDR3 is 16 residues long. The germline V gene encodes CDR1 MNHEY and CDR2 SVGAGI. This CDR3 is CASSYQWGQGNYGYTF. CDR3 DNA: TGTGCCAGCAGTTACCAATGGGGACAGGGTAACTATGGCTACACCTTC.

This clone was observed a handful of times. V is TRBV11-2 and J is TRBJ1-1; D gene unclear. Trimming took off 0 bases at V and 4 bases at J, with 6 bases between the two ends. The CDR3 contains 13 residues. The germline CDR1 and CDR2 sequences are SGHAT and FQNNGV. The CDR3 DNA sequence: TGTGCCAGCAGCTTAGAGGAGCTCACTGAAGCTTTCTTT. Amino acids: CASSLEELTEAFF.

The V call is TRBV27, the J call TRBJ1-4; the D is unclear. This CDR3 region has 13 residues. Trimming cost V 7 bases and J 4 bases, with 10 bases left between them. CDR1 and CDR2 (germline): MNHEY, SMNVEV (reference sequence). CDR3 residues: CASKLLNNEKLFF. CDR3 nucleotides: TGTGCCAGCAAGTTACTGAATAATGAAAAACTGTTTTTT.

This CDR3 reads CASSPLFSGNTIYF. The CDR3 coding sequence is TGTGCCAGCAGCCCTTTATTCTCTGGAAACACCATATATTTT. V and J are TRBV7-9 and TRBJ1-3; D is unresolved. There are 14 residues in the CDR3. Germline lookup yields CDR1 SEHNR and CDR2 FQNEAQ (reference sequence). Deletions cut 5 bases from V and 0 bases from J, with 8 bases between.

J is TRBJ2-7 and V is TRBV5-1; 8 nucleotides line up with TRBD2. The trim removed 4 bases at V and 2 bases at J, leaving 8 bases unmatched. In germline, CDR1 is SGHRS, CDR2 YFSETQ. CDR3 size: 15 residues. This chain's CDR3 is CASSREGTVPYEQYF. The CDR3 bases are TGCGCCAGCAGCCGGGAGGGGACTGTCCCCTACGAGCAGTACTTC. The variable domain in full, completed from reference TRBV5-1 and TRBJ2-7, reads KAGVTQTPRYLIKTRGQQVTLSCSPISGHRSVSWYQQTPGQGLQFLFEYFSETQRNKGNFPGRFSGRQFSNSRSEMNVSTLELGDSALYLCASSREGTVPYEQYFGPGTRLTVT.

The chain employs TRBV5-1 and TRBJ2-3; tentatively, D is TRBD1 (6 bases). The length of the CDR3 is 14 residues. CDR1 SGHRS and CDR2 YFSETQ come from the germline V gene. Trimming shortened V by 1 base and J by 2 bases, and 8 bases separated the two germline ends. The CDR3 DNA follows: TGCGCCAGCAGCTTGACAGGGTACACAGATACGCAGTATTTT. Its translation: CASSLTGYTDTQYF.

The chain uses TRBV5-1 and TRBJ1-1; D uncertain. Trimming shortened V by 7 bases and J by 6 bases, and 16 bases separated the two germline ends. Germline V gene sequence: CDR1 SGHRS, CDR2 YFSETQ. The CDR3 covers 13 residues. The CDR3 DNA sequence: TGCGCCAGCCAATCCGGAAGTTCTCCTGAAGCTTTCTTT. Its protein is CASQSGSSPEAFF.

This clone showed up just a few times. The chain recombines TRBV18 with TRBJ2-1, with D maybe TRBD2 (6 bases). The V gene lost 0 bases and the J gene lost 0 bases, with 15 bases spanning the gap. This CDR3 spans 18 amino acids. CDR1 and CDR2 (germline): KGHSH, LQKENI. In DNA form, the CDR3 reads TGTGCCAGCTCACCACCTACCCTCCGGGACTTCTCCTACAATGAGCAGTTCTTC. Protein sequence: CASSPPTLRDFSYNEQFF.

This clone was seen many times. This CDR3 reads CAWTLGWNTEAFF. The CDR3 nucleotides are TGTGCCTGGACCCTGGGGTGGAACACTGAAGCTTTCTTT. The chain has TRBV30 and TRBJ1-1, with D hard to call. V was trimmed by 4 bases and J by 1 base, leaving 10 bases between them. CDR1 and CDR2 from the germline V gene are GTSNPN and SVGIG (reference sequence). The CDR3 runs to 13 residues.

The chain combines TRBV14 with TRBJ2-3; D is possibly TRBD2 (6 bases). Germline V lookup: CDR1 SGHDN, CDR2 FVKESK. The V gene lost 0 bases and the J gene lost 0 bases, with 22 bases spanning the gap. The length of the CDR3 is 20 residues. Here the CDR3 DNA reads TGTGCCAGCAGCCAAGATGTCCTGGGGGAGGATTCTACTAGCACAGATACGCAGTATTTT. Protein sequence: CASSQDVLGEDSTSTDTQYF.

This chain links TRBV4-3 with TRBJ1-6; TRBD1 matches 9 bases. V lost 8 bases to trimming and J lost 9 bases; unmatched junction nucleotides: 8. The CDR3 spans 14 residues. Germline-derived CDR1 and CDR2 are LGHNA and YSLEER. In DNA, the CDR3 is TGCGCCAGCCAGCAGGACAGGGGAGCTTCACCCCTCCACTTT. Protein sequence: CASQQDRGASPLHF.

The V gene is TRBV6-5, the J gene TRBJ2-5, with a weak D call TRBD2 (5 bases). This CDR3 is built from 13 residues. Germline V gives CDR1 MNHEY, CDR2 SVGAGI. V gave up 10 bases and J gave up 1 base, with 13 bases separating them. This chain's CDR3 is CATTSSGQETQYF. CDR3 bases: TGTGCCACCACATCCAGCGGCCAAGAGACCCAGTACTTC.

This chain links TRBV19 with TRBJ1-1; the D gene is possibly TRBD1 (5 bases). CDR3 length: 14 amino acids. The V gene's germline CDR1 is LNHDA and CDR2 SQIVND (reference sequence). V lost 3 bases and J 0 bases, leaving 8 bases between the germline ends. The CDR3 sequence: CASSIEGMNTEAFF. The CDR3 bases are TGTGCCAGTAGTATTGAGGGGATGAACACTGAAGCTTTCTTT. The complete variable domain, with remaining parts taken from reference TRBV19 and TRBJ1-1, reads DGGITQSPKYLFRKEGQNVTLSCEQNLNHDAMYWYRQDPGQGLRLIYYSQIVNDFQKGDIAEGYSVSREKKESFPLTVTSAQKNPTAFYLCASSIEGMNTEAFFGQGTRLTVV.

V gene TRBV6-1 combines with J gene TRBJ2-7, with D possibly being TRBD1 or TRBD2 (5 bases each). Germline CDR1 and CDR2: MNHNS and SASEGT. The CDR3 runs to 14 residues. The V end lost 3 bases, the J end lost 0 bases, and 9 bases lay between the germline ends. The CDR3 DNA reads TGTGCCAGCAGTGATTTGGGACCCTCCTACGAGCAGTACTTC. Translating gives CASSDLGPSYEQYF.

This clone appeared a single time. The chain's CDR3 is CASSLDRSFGYTF. CDR3 nucleotides: TGTGCCAGCAGCTTGGACAGGAGCTTTGGCTACACCTTC. The V and J genes are TRBV5-4 and TRBJ1-2; TRBD1 is a possible D gene (5 bases). The CDR3 runs 13 residues. Trimming shortened V by 0 bases and J by 7 bases, and 10 bases separated the two germline ends. Germline assignment: CDR1 SGHNT and CDR2 YYREEE (reference sequence).

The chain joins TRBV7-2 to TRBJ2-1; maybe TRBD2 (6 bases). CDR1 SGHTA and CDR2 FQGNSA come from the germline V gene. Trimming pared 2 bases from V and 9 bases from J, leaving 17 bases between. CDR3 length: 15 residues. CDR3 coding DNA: TGTGCCAGCAGCTTAAGCATGGGGACTTCTAGTGAGCAGTTCTTC. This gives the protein CASSLSMGTSSEQFF. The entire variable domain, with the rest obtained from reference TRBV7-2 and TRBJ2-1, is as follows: GAGVSQSPSNKVTEKGKDVELRCDPISGHTALYWYRQSLGQGLEFLIYFQGNSAPDKSGLPSDRFSAERTGGSVSTLTIQRTQQEDSAVYLCASSLSMGTSSEQFFGPGTRLTVL.

In DNA form, the CDR3 reads TGTGCCAGCAGCCACAAACTTGAGGGGGGACTAGCGGGACGAACAGATACGCAGTATTTT. This encodes CASSHKLEGGLAGRTDTQYF. The gene calls are TRBV4-2 and TRBJ2-3; 13 nucleotides agree with TRBD2. The trim removed 3 bases at V and 3 bases at J, leaving 15 bases unmatched. The germline CDR1 and CDR2 sequences are LGHNA and YNFKEQ. The CDR3 extends over 20 amino acids.

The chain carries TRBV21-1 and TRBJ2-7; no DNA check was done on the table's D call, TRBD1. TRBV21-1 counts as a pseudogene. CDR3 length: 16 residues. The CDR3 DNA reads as TGTGCCAGCAGCAAAGCGAGGACAGGGGGCTACTACGAGCAGTACTTC. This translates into CASSKARTGGYYEQYF.

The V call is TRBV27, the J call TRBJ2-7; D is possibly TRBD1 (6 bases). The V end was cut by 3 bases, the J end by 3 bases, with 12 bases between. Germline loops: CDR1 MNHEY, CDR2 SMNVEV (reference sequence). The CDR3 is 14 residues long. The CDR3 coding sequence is TGTGCCAGCAGTTTGGGGGAACAGGGCTACGAGCAGTACTTC. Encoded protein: CASSLGEQGYEQYF.

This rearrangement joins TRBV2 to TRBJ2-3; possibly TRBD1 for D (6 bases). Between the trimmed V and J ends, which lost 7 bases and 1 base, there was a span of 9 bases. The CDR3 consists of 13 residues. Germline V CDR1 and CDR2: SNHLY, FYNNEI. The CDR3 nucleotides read TGTGCCAGCACTAGGACAGGCACAGATACGCAGTATTTT. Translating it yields CASTRTGTDTQYF.

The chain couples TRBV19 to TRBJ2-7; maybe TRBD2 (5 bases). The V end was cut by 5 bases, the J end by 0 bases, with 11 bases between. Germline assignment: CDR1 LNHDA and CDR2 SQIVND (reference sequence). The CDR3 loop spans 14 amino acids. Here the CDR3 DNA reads TGTGCCAGTAGTTCGGGATTCAGCTCCTACGAGCAGTACTTC. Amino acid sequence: CASSSGFSSYEQYF. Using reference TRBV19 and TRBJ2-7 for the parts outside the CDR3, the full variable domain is DGGITQSPKYLFRKEGQNVTLSCEQNLNHDAMYWYRQDPGQGLRLIYYSQIVNDFQKGDIAEGYSVSREKKESFPLTVTSAQKNPTAFYLCASSSGFSSYEQYFGPGTRLTVT.